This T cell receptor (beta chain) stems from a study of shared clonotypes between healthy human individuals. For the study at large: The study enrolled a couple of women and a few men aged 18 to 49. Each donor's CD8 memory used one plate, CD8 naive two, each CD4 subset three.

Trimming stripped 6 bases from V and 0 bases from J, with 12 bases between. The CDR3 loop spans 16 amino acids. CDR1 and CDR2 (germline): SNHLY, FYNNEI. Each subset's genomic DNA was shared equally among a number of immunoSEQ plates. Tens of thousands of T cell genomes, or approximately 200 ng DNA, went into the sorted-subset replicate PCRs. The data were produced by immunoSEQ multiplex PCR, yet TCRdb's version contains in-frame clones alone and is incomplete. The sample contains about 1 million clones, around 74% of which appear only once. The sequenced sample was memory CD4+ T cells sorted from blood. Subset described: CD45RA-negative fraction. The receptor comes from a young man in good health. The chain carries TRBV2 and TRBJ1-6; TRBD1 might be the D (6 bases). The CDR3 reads CASSRQVSSYNSPLHF. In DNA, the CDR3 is TGTGCCAGCAGCCGACAGGTCAGCTCCTATAATTCACCCCTCCACTTT.